The 17 T cell receptor beta chains below were found in one sample sequenced in a study of blood T cell repertoires in COVID-19. Sequencing was performed with immunoSEQ multiplex PCR; in TCRdb, only in-frame clones are kept and a portion is missing. The sample yields roughly 200,000 clones, less than 80% seen once. The sample consisted of peripheral blood. The receptors originated from a man aged 50-60 years who had recovered from COVID-19.

The chain is built from TRBV18 and TRBJ1-6, with TRBD1 matching 8 bases. CDR1 is KGHSH and CDR2 is LQKENI in the germline V gene. This CDR3 has 18 amino acids. V trimming: 4 bases; J trimming: 8 bases; junction bases outside the gene matches: 16. CDR3 residues: CASSRLQRGQGSDSPLHF. The CDR3 nucleotides are TGTGCCAGCTCACGGCTCCAGCGAGGACAGGGAAGCGATTCACCCCTCCACTTT.

This clone was counted a few times. The chain is built from TRBV25-1 and TRBJ2-7; tentatively, D is TRBD2 (6 bases). This CDR3 is built from 12 residues. Between the trimmed V and J ends, which lost 1 base and 7 bases, there was a span of 8 bases. Germline V gene data show CDR1 as MGHDK and CDR2 as SYGVNS. The CDR3 here is CASSELAGEQYF. CDR3 in DNA: TGTGCCAGCAGTGAATTGGCGGGGGAGCAGTACTTC.

The chain uses TRBV6-5 and TRBJ2-7; D is possibly TRBD2 (5 bases). The CDR3 extends over 14 amino acids. From germline, CDR1 is MNHEY and CDR2 SVGAGI. The germline V and J ends were trimmed by 0 bases and 7 bases, with 13 bases remaining between them. CDR3 sequence reads: CASSYSDPPGEQYF. As DNA, the CDR3 is TGTGCCAGCAGTTACTCCGACCCGCCGGGGGAGCAGTACTTC.

The genes are TRBV5-3 and TRBJ2-7; 9 nucleotides match TRBD1. TRBV5-3 qualifies as an ORF whose function is uncertain. This CDR3 has 14 residues. The ends lost 4 bases at V and 4 bases at J; junction bases unmatched: 6. The CDR3 DNA reads TGTGCCAGAAGCGCCGGGACAGGGCTATACGAGCAGTACTTC. Protein sequence: CARSAGTGLYEQYF.

V is TRBV19 and J is TRBJ2-3; TRBD2 matches 9 bases. The CDR3 is made up of 16 amino acids. J lost 1 base, V lost 5 bases, and 7 bases had no gene match. Germline V gene data show CDR1 as LNHDA and CDR2 as SQIVND (reference sequence). CDR3 protein: CASSLLAGDGTDTQYF. The DNA of the CDR3 is TGTGCCAGTAGTTTATTAGCGGGAGATGGCACAGATACGCAGTATTTT.

V usage is TRBV28 and J usage is TRBJ2-6; D unresolved. Per the germline V gene, CDR1 is MDHEN and CDR2 is SYDVKM. Trimming cost V 6 bases and J 2 bases, with 11 bases left between them. This CDR3 region has 15 residues. The CDR3 spells CASRLLGAGANVLTF. The CDR3 DNA reads as TGTGCCAGCAGGCTCCTGGGCGCTGGGGCCAACGTCCTGACTTTC.

This clone was found a few times. CDR3 coding DNA: TGCGCCAGCATAGAAAACAGTAACACTGAAGCTTTCTTT. This sequence encodes CASIENSNTEAFF. This chain links TRBV10-2 with TRBJ1-1; no firm D call. The V end was cut by 7 bases, the J end by 2 bases, with 11 bases between. This CDR3 comprises 13 residues. The germline CDR1 and CDR2 sequences are WSHSY and SAAADI.

The J gene is TRBJ2-3, the V gene TRBV5-4, with a possible D match to TRBD2 (6 bases). The germline V gene encodes CDR1 SGHNT and CDR2 YYREEE (reference sequence). The ends were cut back, 4 bases at V and 1 base at J, with 10 bases in the middle. The CDR3 sequence is 14 residues long. Here the CDR3 DNA reads TGTGCCAGCAGCCGGACGGGGGGCACAGATACGCAGTATTTT. This translates into CASSRTGGTDTQYF.

The V and J genes are TRBV4-1 and TRBJ1-1, with D unresolved. Trimming cost V 6 bases and J 5 bases, with 13 bases left between them. CDR1 and CDR2 from the germline V gene are MGHRA and YSYEKL. CDR3 length: 13 amino acids. CDR3 in DNA: TGCGCCAGCAGGTCGCTAGTTGGGACTGAAGCTTTCTTT. It encodes CASRSLVGTEAFF.

This clone occurred once. The chain combines TRBV19 with TRBJ1-1; TRBD1 matches at 7 bases. Germline loops: CDR1 LNHDA, CDR2 SQIVND (reference sequence). The V segment lost 3 bases and the J segment 6 bases; nucleotides outside the gene matches: 7. The length of the CDR3 is 14 residues. In DNA, the CDR3 is TGTGCCAGTAGTATCGGAGACAGGGCCGCTGAAGCTTTCTTT. Translating it yields CASSIGDRAAEAFF.

The V gene is TRBV15, the J gene TRBJ2-2, with 9 positions matching TRBD2. The germline gives CDR1 LNHNV, CDR2 YYDKDF (reference sequence). The CDR3 is 17 residues long. Trimming at V came to 3 bases and at J to 0 bases, leaving 5 bases not matched to a gene. CDR3 loop: CATSRAQREANTGELFF. The DNA of the CDR3 is TGTGCCACCAGCAGGGCCCAGCGGGAGGCGAACACCGGGGAGCTGTTTTTT.

This clone was observed once. This chain joins TRBV7-8 and TRBJ1-1, with D unclear. This CDR3 has 13 amino acids. Germline assignment: CDR1 SGHVS and CDR2 FQNEAQ. V was clipped by 7 bases and J by 1 base, with 10 bases between them. The CDR3 spells CASTQTWNTEAFF. The DNA for the CDR3 is TGTGCCAGCACACAAACATGGAACACTGAAGCTTTCTTT.

The chain is built from TRBV29-1 and TRBJ2-2, with no clear D. The ends were cut back, 4 bases at V and 2 bases at J, with 2 bases in the middle. CDR1 is SQVTM and CDR2 is ANQGSEA in the germline V gene. This CDR3 is 11 amino acids long. CDR3 sequence: CSVANTGELFF. DNA for the CDR3: TGCAGCGTTGCTAACACCGGGGAGCTGTTTTTT.

This chain connects TRBV19 to TRBJ2-7; no definite D call. CDR1 is LNHDA, CDR2 SQIVND, per germline (reference sequence). The ends were cut back, 4 bases at V and 3 bases at J, with 4 bases in the middle. The CDR3 totals 11 residues. As DNA, the CDR3 is TGTGCCAGTAGTACCCACTACGAGCAGTACTTC. Encoded protein: CASSTHYEQYF.

This chain uses TRBV20-1 with TRBJ2-3, with 10 bases identical to TRBD2. CDR1 and CDR2 from the germline V gene are DFQATT and SNEGSKA (reference sequence). The CDR3 runs to 14 residues. V gave up 3 bases and J gave up 7 bases; unmatched junction bases: 7. The CDR3 DNA reads as TGCAGTGCTAGTAGGCTAGCGGGAGCCTATACGCAGTATTTT. Protein product: CSASRLAGAYTQYF.

The chain links TRBV24-1 to TRBJ2-1; 10 bases align to TRBD2. This CDR3 has 15 amino acids. With 4 bases clipped from V and 7 bases from J, the junction kept 6 bases outside the gene matches. Germline CDR1 KGHDR, CDR2 SFDVKD. CDR3 residues: CATSDISGGRNEQFF. CDR3 DNA: TGTGCCACCAGTGACATTAGCGGGGGGAGGAATGAGCAGTTCTTC.

The sample holds a few counts of this clone. V gene TRBV2 combines with J gene TRBJ2-7; 7 positions agree with TRBD1. This CDR3 has 12 residues. Germline CDR1 SNHLY, CDR2 FYNNEI. The junction had 3 bases not matched to a gene; V was cut back by 6 bases and J by 4 bases. The CDR3 coding sequence is TGTGCCAGCAGCATGACAGGGTACGAGCAGTACTTC. Translating gives CASSMTGYEQYF. Full variable domain (outside the CDR3, taken from reference TRBV2 and TRBJ2-7): EPEVTQTPSHQVTQMGQEVILRCVPISNHLYFYWYRQILGQKVEFLVSFYNNEISEKSEIFDDQFSVERPDGSNFTLKIRSTKLEDSAMYFCASSMTGYEQYFGPGTRLTVT.